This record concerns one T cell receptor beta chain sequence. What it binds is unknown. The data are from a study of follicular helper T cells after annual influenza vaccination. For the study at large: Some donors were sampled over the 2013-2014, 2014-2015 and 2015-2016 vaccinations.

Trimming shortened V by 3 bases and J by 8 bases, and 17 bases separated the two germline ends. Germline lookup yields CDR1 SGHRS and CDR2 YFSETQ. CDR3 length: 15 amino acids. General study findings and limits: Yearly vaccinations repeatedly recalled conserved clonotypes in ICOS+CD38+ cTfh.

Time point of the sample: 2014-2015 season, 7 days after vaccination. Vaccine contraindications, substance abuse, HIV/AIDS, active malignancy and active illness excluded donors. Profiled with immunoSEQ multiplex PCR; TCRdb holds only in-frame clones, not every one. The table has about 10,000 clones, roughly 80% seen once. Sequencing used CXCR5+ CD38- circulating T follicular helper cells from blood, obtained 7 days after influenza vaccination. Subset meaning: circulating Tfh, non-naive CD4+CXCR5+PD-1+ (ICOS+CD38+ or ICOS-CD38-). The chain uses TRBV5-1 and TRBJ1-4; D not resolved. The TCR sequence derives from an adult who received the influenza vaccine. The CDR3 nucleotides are TGCGCCAGCAGCTCCGGGGATAGGGTAGAGGAAAAACTGTTTTTT. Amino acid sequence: CASSSGDRVEEKLFF.